What follows is one TCR beta chain and its context. The data were taken from a study of blood T cell repertoires in COVID-19. Using immunoSEQ multiplex PCR, the repertoire was profiled, and TCRdb retains in-frame clones only, with some absent. Counted here are 84,000 or so clones, more than 75% occurring once; the ten biggest clones make up 1.2%. Trimming took 0 bases from V and 1 from J, leaving 14 bases between them. The CDR3 spans 17 residues. CDR1 and CDR2 from the germline V gene are LGHNA and YNFKEQ. The sequence derives from an elderly woman with acute or convalescent COVID-19. This chain links TRBV4-2 with TRBJ2-3; D perhaps matches TRBD2 (6 bases). What was sequenced was peripheral blood. The chain's CDR3 is CASSQDAVGGGTDTQYF. The DNA of the CDR3 is TGTGCCAGCAGCCAAGATGCTGTGGGAGGCGGCACAGATACGCAGTATTTT.